There are a few counts of the clone carrying this T cell receptor beta chain. Its antigen is still unknown. Sequenced by immunoSEQ multiplex PCR; TCRdb stores in-frame clones only, minus some. This table has under 55,000 clones, about 83% appearing once. This entry is derived from a study of memory CD4+ T cells and cytomegalovirus serostatus. Study information: Donors were healthy Belgian adults, some 10 CMV seropositive and approximately 25 seronegative. Study outcomes and limitations: The CMV-associated TCR signature appears largely within the CD4+ memory repertoire. Of more than 150 reported CMV TCRbeta sequences, 65 to 85 were found in memory CD4+ repertoires. A US-trained random forest predicted CMV serostatus with median AUC roughly 0.91.

Germline V gives CDR1 MDHEN, CDR2 SYDVKM. V shed 4 bases, J shed 5 bases, and the junction held 10 bases outside the gene matches. The CDR3 runs to 17 residues. The sort gate was single viable CD3+CD4+CD8-CD45RO+ cells for memory CD4+ T cells. This chain joins TRBV28 and TRBJ2-5; 13 nucleotides align to TRBD2. The sequenced material came from memory CD4+ T cells from blood. This TCR was recovered from an adult in good health and CMV-seropositive. Here the CDR3 reads CASSSPQLAGGGETQYF. CDR3 nucleotides: TGTGCCAGCAGTTCACCTCAACTAGCGGGAGGGGGGGAGACCCAGTACTTC.